This T cell receptor beta chain was observed in a study of CD8 T cells in Susac syndrome. Study-wide context: Patients with Susac syndrome were, at the time of blood collection, therapy-naive, maintained on corticosteroids, or maintained on intravenous immunoglobulin alone.

Germline CDR1 reads SGHRS; CDR2 reads YFSETQ. This CDR3 region has 14 residues. Regarding this clonotype: Relative to the germline gene, one junction end is altered; a read error may explain this.

Random hexamers primed reverse transcription of about 0.45 to 1 ug RNA. One entry per CDR3 protein, called by TCRdb with MiXCR from the immunoSEQ multiplex PCR reads. The table has some 200,000 distinct CDR3 sequences, 90% to 96% seen once. This TCR was recovered from a human donor with Susac syndrome. Sequencing was done on a sample of CD4+ T cells from PBMCs. J is TRBJ1-1 and V is TRBV5-1; possibly TRBD1 for D (5 bases). In DNA form, the CDR3 reads TGTGCCAGCAGCTTATCGAGGGGGAACACTGAAGCTTTCTTT. Encoded protein: CASSLSRGNTEAFF.